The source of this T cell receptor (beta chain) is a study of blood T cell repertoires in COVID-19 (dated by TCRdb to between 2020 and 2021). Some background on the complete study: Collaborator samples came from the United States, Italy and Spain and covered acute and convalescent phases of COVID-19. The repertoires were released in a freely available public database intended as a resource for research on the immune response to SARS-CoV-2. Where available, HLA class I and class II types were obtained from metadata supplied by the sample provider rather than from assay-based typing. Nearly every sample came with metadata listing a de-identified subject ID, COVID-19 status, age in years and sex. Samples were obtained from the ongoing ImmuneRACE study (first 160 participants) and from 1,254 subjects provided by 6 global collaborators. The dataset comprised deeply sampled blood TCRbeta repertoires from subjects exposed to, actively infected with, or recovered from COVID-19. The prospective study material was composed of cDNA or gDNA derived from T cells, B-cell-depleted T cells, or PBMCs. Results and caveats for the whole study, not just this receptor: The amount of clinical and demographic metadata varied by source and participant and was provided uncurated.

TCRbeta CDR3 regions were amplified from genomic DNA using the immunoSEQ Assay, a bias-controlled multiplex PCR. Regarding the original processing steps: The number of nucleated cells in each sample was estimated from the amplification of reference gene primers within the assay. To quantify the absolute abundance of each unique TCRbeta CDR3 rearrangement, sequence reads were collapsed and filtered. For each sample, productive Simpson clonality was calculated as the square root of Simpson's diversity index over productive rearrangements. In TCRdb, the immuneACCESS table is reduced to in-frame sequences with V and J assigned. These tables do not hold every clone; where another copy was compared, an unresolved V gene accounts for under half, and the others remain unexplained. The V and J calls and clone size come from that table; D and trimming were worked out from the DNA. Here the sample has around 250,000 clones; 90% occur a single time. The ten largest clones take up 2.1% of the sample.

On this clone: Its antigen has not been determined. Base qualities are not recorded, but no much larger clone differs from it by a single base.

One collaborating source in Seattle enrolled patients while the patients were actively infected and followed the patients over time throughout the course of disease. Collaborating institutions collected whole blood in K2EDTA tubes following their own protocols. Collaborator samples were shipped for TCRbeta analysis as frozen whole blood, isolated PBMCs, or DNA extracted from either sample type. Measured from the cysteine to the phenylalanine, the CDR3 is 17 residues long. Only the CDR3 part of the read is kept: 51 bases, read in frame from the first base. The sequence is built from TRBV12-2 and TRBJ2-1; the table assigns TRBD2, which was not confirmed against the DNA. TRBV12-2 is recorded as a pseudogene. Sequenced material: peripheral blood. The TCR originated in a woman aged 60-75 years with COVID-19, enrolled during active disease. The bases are TGTGCAAGTCGCTTAAGGTTTTCCGGGGGGCTCCTCAATGAGCAGTTCTTC. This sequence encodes CASRLRFSGGLLNEQFF.